Sequencing of this T cell receptor (beta chain) was carried out in a study of response to subunit inactivated influenza vaccine. TCRdb used MiXCR to reprocess the RT-PCR reads, holding one entry per CDR3 protein. Altogether some 500,000 distinct CDR3 sequences are present, approximately 15% being singletons, with the ten largest covering roughly 3.1%. There are 15 residues in the CDR3. Trimming stripped 3 bases from V and 1 base from J, with 12 bases between. Findings and caveats of the study: Authors proposed each seasonal influenza vaccination draws in few new T cells.

This clonotype was detected many times. What it binds is unknown. The rearrangement uses TRBV12-3 or TRBV12-4 and TRBJ1-1; D is unresolved. The receptor was isolated from a man between 45 and 75 years old who received an inactivated influenza vaccine. Sequencing was performed on CD4+ T cells sorted from PBMCs, taken about 23 months after vaccination. CDR3: CASSFAGRENTEAFF. The DNA for the CDR3 is TGTGCCAGCAGTTTTGCGGGGAGGGAGAACACTGAAGCTTTCTTT.